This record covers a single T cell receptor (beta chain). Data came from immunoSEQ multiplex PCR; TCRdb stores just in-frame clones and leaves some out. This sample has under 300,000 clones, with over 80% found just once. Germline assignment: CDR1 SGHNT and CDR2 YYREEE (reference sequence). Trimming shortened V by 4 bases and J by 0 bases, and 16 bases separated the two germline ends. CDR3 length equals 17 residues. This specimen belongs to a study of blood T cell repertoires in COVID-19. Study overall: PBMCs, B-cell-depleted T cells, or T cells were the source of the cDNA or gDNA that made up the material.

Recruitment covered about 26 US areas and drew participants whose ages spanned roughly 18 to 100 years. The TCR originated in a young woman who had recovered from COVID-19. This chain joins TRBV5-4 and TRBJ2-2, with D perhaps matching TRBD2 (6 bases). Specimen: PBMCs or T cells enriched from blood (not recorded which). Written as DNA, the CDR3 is TGTGCCAGCAGCCCAGCGCTTGGCGGGGCGAACACCGGGGAGCTGTTTTTT. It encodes CASSPALGGANTGELFF.